This T cell receptor (beta chain) came from a study of cytomegalovirus exposure and HLA in healthy donors. On this clone: The antigen remains unidentified.

The PCR used 60 Vbeta and 13 Jbeta primers. Profiled with immunoSEQ multiplex PCR; TCRdb holds only in-frame clones, not every one. The sample contains 85,000 to 100,000 clones, approximately 80% of which appear only once. General study findings and limits: Reports showed the classifier diagnosing cytomegalovirus status with high specificity and sensitivity.

This CDR3 spans 12 amino acids. Trimming took 4 bases from V and 3 from J, leaving 7 bases between them. Germline CDR1 reads LGHNA; CDR2 reads YNFKEQ. Material: PBMCs. The rearrangement joins TRBV4-2 to TRBJ2-7; weak D call: TRBD1 (5 bases). This sequence was found in a woman in her thirties or forties in good health and CMV-seropositive. The CDR3 sequence is CASSPTGYEQYF. CDR3 DNA sequence: TGTGCCAGCAGCCCTACAGGCTACGAGCAGTACTTC.